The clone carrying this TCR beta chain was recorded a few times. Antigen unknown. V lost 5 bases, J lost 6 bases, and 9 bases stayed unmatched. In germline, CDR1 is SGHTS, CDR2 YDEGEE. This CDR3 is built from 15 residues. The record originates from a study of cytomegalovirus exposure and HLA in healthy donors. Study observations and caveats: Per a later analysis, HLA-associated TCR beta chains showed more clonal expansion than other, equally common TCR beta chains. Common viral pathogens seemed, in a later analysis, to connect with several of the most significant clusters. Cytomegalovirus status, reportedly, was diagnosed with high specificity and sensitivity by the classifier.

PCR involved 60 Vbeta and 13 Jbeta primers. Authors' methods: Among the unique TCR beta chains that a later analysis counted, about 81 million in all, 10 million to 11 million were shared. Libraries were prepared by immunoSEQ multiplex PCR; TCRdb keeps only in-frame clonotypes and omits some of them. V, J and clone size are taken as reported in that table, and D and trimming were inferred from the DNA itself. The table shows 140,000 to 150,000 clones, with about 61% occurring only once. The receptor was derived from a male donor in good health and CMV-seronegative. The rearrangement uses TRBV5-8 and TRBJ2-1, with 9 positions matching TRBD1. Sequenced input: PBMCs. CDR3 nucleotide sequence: TGTGCCAGCAGTCGAGGGACAGGGAGAACCAATGAGCAGTTCTTC. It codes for CASSRGTGRTNEQFF.